These 7 T cell receptor beta chains were all obtained from the same sample, sequenced in a study of blood T cell repertoires in COVID-19 (TCRdb year 2020). The library was prepared using the immunoSEQ multiplex PCR assay. Entries here come from immuneACCESS through TCRdb and include only in-frame sequences with V and J called. Some clones fail to appear in such tables; in the studies checked, an unresolved V gene covers under half of the shortfall, and the cause of the remainder is unknown. This sample gives some 130,000 clones in total; around 83% of them show up just once. The ten largest account for 15% to 20% of the sample. The sample consisted of PBMCs or T cells enriched from blood (not recorded which). The receptors were gathered from a man aged 25 to 40 who had recovered from COVID-19.

The chain couples TRBV5-1 to TRBJ2-5; unclear D gene. The V gene's germline CDR1 is SGHRS and CDR2 YFSETQ. The CDR3 extends over 13 amino acids. Trimming took off 3 bases at V and 3 bases at J, with 9 bases between the two ends. The CDR3 sequence is CASSSPDKETQYF. As DNA, the CDR3 is TGCGCCAGCAGCTCTCCAGACAAAGAGACCCAGTACTTC.

The genes are TRBV27 and TRBJ2-1, with 7 nucleotides matching TRBD2. V lost 5 bases and J lost 0; bases outside the gene matches: 10. Germline V gene sequence: CDR1 MNHEY, CDR2 SMNVEV (reference sequence). The CDR3 is 17 residues long. CDR3 in DNA: TGTGCCAGCAGTCTAAGCGGCGGGAGTATCTCCTACAATGAGCAGTTCTTC. As protein: CASSLSGGSISYNEQFF.

This chain connects TRBV7-8 to TRBJ1-6; no definite D call. CDR3 size: 17 residues. CDR1 is SGHVS and CDR2 is FQNEAQ in the germline V gene. V was trimmed by 1 base and J by 1 base, leaving 11 bases between them. CDR3 coding DNA: TGTGCCAGCAGCTTAGATCTTCCGGGGTCCTATAATTCACCCCTCCACTTT. Translating gives CASSLDLPGSYNSPLHF.

CDR3 loop: CASSSWEGGLWAEAFF. For the CDR3, the DNA is TGTGCCAGTAGTTCTTGGGAGGGGGGATTGTGGGCTGAAGCTTTCTTT. The J gene is TRBJ1-1, the V gene TRBV19; a weak D match, TRBD1 (6 bases). Germline loops: CDR1 LNHDA, CDR2 SQIVND (reference sequence). This CDR3 is 16 amino acids long. V was trimmed by 5 bases and J by 6 bases, leaving 22 bases between them.

The rearrangement uses TRBV27 and TRBJ1-6; 9 nucleotides align to TRBD1. With V trimmed by 5 bases and J by 7 bases, 3 bases remained unmatched. This CDR3 contains 14 residues. Germline V gives CDR1 MNHEY, CDR2 SMNVEV (reference sequence). The CDR3 DNA follows: TGTGCCAGCAGTCCGGGACAGGGAAATTCACCCCTCCACTTT. Protein: CASSPGQGNSPLHF.

The chain employs TRBV6-5 and TRBJ1-1; D is ambiguous. There are 13 residues in the CDR3. Trimming shortened V by 3 bases and J by 4 bases, and 9 bases separated the two germline ends. Germline V gives CDR1 MNHEY, CDR2 SVGAGI. In DNA form, the CDR3 reads TGTGCCAGCAGTTATGAGATCGGCACTGAAGCTTTCTTT. Translating gives CASSYEIGTEAFF.

The gene calls are TRBV5-6 and TRBJ1-3; D is ambiguous. Trimming pared 7 bases from V and 0 bases from J, leaving 17 bases between. The V gene's germline CDR1 is SGHDT and CDR2 YYEEEE. The CDR3 is made up of 16 amino acids. The CDR3 here is CASPRGFGLSGNTIYF. In DNA form, the CDR3 reads TGTGCCAGCCCGAGAGGCTTCGGCCTCTCTGGAAACACCATATATTTT.